Described below is a single T cell receptor beta chain sequence and its context. The antigen is not known. The data derive from a study of T cell responses to AZD1222 COVID-19 vaccine. As for the study in general: The study pooled second doses at about 4 or about 12 weeks. The study's findings and limits: Close to half of all spike-specific TCRs reportedly target regions of the variants that are unmutated. Sampled repertoires all dated from after the peak T cell response. Just five or six AZD1222 recipients tested seropositive at baseline.

Germline assignment: CDR1 KGHDR and CDR2 SFDVKD. The CDR3 loop spans 14 amino acids. V dropped 2 bases and J dropped 1 base, with 8 bases sitting between them. Assay used: immunoSEQ multiplex PCR; TCRdb lists only in-frame clones, some missing. The sample includes fewer than 150,000 clones, just over 85% of them seen just once. The starting material was peripheral blood, obtained on day 0 of AZD1222 vaccination. The clonotype was recovered from an adult in good health. The rearrangement links TRBV24-1 to TRBJ2-7; the D is unclear. The DNA for the CDR3 is TGTGCCACCAGTGATTCGCAAGGGTCCTACGAGCAGTACTTC. Residues: CATSDSQGSYEQYF.